This T cell receptor beta chain came from a study of T cell responses to AZD1222 COVID-19 vaccine. Study summary: Pooled in the analysis were second doses at about 4 or about 12 weeks. General study results and limits: In all cases, repertoires were sampled only after the peak T cell response. Baseline seropositivity occurred in only six AZD1222 recipients. Spike was spanned by vaccine-associated CD4 TCRs, with dominance at 160-218 and 743-854.

Produced via immunoSEQ multiplex PCR; TCRdb's table is partial and in-frame only. In the table there are about 190,000 clones, about nine tenths of which are singletons. This clone is a singleton in its sample. Antigen: not known. V dropped 7 bases and J dropped 6; count of bases not matched to a gene: 10. This CDR3 is 14 amino acids long. Germline-derived CDR1 and CDR2 are LNHDA and SQIVND (reference sequence). The clonotype was recovered from an adult in good health. Sequencing was performed on peripheral blood, taken on day 0 of AZD1222 vaccination. V is TRBV19 and J is TRBJ2-7; 9 bases are a match to TRBD1. The CDR3 nucleotides are TGTGCCAGTACCCGCCGGGACAGGGCGGCCGAGCAGTACTTC. Its protein is CASTRRDRAAEQYF.